The clone carrying this T cell receptor (beta chain) showed up just a few times. The antigen remains undetermined. The CDR3 regions of TCR beta were amplified from RNA transcripts. Primed by the HTBI set, a first-round RT-PCR was run on the TCR CDR3. MiXCR was run by TCRdb on the multiplex PCR reads, yielding one entry per CDR3 protein. Among 90,000 to 120,000 distinct CDR3 sequences listed, roughly 15% were seen once. If no ophthalmopathy progression occurred within 18 months, Graves' hyperthyroidism was stable. Aged 18 to 65, the patients had hyperthyroidism that was newly diagnosed and had lasted under 2 months. Exclusion of a patient resulted from uncontrolled infection, other autoimmune disease, pregnancy or lactation. The entry originates in a study of T cells in Graves' hyperthyroidism and ophthalmopathy. Points from the study as a whole: Blood also showed most of the thyroid clonotypes that were expanded above 0.001.

This sequence originates from a woman between 50 and 59 years old with Graves' hyperthyroidism. Specimen: blood.

The CDR3 coding sequence is TGCAGTGCTAGGAACAGGGGGGCTTCTCCTAACTATGGCTACACCTTC. Translated, it gives CSARNRGASPNYGYTF. The chain is built from TRBV20-1 and TRBJ1-2; TRBD1 matches 8 bases. The CDR3 runs to 16 residues. Unmatched junction bases numbered 9, after V lost 3 bases and J lost 0 bases. Looked up from germline, CDR1 is DFQATT and CDR2 is SNEGSKA (reference sequence).